These 3 T cell receptor beta chains came from one sample sequenced in a study of T-cell reconstitution after alpha-beta-depleted transplantation in children. TCRbeta library construction was performed incorporating unique molecular identifiers. A single record per CDR3 protein comes from TCRdb applying MiXCR to the PCR reads. The sample consists of around 370,000 distinct CDR3 sequences, 9% to 12% of them appearing once. The sample consisted of PBMCs from the stem cell graft donor, taken from the stem cell graft. These receptors came from a human donor who donated a stem cell graft to a child with acute lymphoblastic leukemia.

The chain employs TRBV7-9 and TRBJ2-1; tentative D call: TRBD2 (7 bases). This CDR3 is 16 amino acids long. Germline CDR1 reads SEHNR; CDR2 reads FQNEAQ (reference sequence). Trimming stripped 5 bases from V and 7 bases from J, with 21 bases between. DNA of the CDR3: TGTGCCAGCAGCCCACGAGGGGGGGCCCGGAGGAATGAGCAGTTCTTC. Translation: CASSPRGGARRNEQFF.

CDR3 region: CSATSGSRYEQFF. CDR3 bases: TGCAGTGCCACTAGCGGGAGTCGATATGAGCAGTTCTTC. This sequence joins TRBV20-1 and TRBJ2-1; TRBD2 agrees at 11 bases. The CDR3 contains 13 residues. V lost 6 bases and J lost 8; bases outside the gene matches: 6. The germline V gene has CDR1 DFQATT and CDR2 SNEGSKA (reference sequence).

This clonotype has at least ten counts. The rearrangement links TRBV15 to TRBJ2-6; 9 bases are shared with TRBD1. Germline CDR1 reads LNHNV; CDR2 reads YYDKDF (reference sequence). V lost 1 base, J lost 4 bases, and 8 bases stayed unmatched. This CDR3 has 18 residues. In nucleotides, the CDR3 is TGTGCCACCAGCAGAGCCGGGACAGGGAGGACCGGGGCCAACGTCCTGACTTTC. Its protein product is CATSRAGTGRTGANVLTF. Drawing the rest from reference TRBV15 and TRBJ2-6, the complete variable domain is DAMVIQNPRYQVTQFGKPVTLSCSQTLNHNVMYWYQQKSSQAPKLLFHYYDKDFNNEADTPDNFQSRRPNTSFCFLDIRSPGLGDTAMYLCATSRAGTGRTGANVLTFGAGSRLTVL.